This note documents a single T cell receptor beta chain sequence. Per germline, CDR1 KGHSH and CDR2 LQKENI. Trimming took 2 bases from V and 9 from J, leaving 17 bases between them. This CDR3 is built from 14 residues. The data were obtained in a study of control samples from healthy donors and cancer patients. The assay was immunoSEQ multiplex PCR, and TCRdb's table has in-frame clones only and misses some. The sample has approximately 140,000 clones, around nine tenths seen once. The sequence derives from a man under 40 in good health. The chain carries TRBV18 and TRBJ2-7; possible D gene TRBD1, 5 bases. Sequenced sample: blood. The CDR3 DNA sequence: TGTGCCAGCTCACCATCCGACAGAATTTTGGGGCAGTACTTC. Its translation is CASSPSDRILGQYF.